This T cell receptor (beta chain) was recovered during a study of T cell responses to AZD1222 COVID-19 vaccine. Study summary: Pooled together were second doses at about 4 or about 12 weeks.

About this clone itself: Its antigen is still unknown.

Whole-study findings and limits: Only 5 or 6 AZD1222 recipients were seropositive at baseline. Vaccine-associated CD4 TCRs ranged over spike, dominating at 160-218 and 743-854.

The repertoire was sequenced with immunoSEQ multiplex PCR; TCRdb's copy has only in-frame clones and lacks some. Of 100,000 to 150,000 clones in the sample, more than 70% are singletons; the top ten hold 12%. V was clipped by 5 bases and J by 2 bases; unmatched bases: 15. CDR3 size: 18 residues. Germline loops: CDR1 SEHNR, CDR2 FQNEAQ (reference sequence). Sequenced here: peripheral blood, sampled on day 0 of AZD1222 vaccination. V usage is TRBV7-9 and J usage is TRBJ2-1; 7 bases are shared with TRBD2. The receptor was derived from an adult in good health. The CDR3 region is CASSPPGRTSVAYNEQFF. In nucleotides, the CDR3 is TGTGCCAGCAGCCCCCCCGGAAGAACTAGCGTAGCCTACAATGAGCAGTTCTTC.